This entry lists 18 T cell receptor beta chains sequenced from one sample in a study of T cells in localized non-small cell lung cancer. Some clones are missing from TCRdb's copy, which holds only in-frame ones; the method was immunoSEQ multiplex PCR. Of around 12,000 clones listed, roughly 30% are singletons. The sample was lung tumor tissue, taken before any cancer treatment. These receptors all stem from a female donor at least 60 years old with stage I lung adenocarcinoma.

This chain connects TRBV18 to TRBJ1-5, with a weak D call TRBD1 (6 bases). V lost 3 bases and J 7 bases, leaving 19 bases between the germline ends. Germline CDR1 reads KGHSH; CDR2 reads LQKENI. The CDR3 loop spans 16 amino acids. The CDR3 reads CASSPGRGGGGQPQHF. The CDR3 coding sequence is TGTGCCAGCTCACCGGGCCGGGGGGGCGGCGGACAGCCCCAGCATTTT. Using reference TRBV18 and TRBJ1-5 for the parts outside the CDR3, the full variable domain is NAGVMQNPRHLVRRRGQEARLRCSPMKGHSHVYWYRQLPEEGLKFMVYLQKENIIDESGMPKERFSAEFPKEGPSILRIQQVVRGDSAAYFCASSPGRGGGGQPQHFGDGTRLSIL.

V and J are TRBV4-1 and TRBJ1-2; D possibly corresponds to TRBD1 (5 bases). The CDR3 is 15 amino acids. Germline CDR1 is MGHRA and CDR2 is YSYEKL. V dropped 1 base and J dropped 3 bases, with 12 bases sitting between them. The CDR3 DNA follows: TGCGCCAGCAGCCAAGTTGGGGGGAGAGACTATGGCTACACCTTC. This gives the protein CASSQVGGRDYGYTF.

V usage is TRBV19 and J usage is TRBJ1-3; 7 bases agree with TRBD1. The length of the CDR3 is 15 residues. Germline V gene sequence: CDR1 LNHDA, CDR2 SQIVND (reference sequence). V was pared by 5 bases and J by 2 bases, with 6 bases of the junction left unmatched. The CDR3 sequence: CASSFTTGTGNTIYF. CDR3 sequence (DNA): TGTGCCAGTAGTTTTACGACAGGGACTGGAAACACCATATATTTT.

This clone was seen more than once but under ten times. CDR3 DNA: TGTGCCAGCAGCCCCGGGGGGGTGATCGTTGAAGCTTTCTTT. It yields the protein CASSPGGVIVEAFF. This chain links TRBV11-3 with TRBJ1-1; D may be TRBD1 (5 bases). Trimming took 5 bases from V and 7 from J, leaving 17 bases between them. In germline, CDR1 is SGHNT, CDR2 YENEEA. CDR3 length: 14 residues.

This clone has just a few counts. The V gene is TRBV9, the J gene TRBJ2-5; 9 positions match TRBD2. CDR3 length: 16 amino acids. Germline V CDR1 and CDR2: SGDLS, YYNGEE. The trim removed 1 base at V and 3 bases at J, leaving 7 bases unmatched. The chain's CDR3 is CASSVPRGGEKETQYF. For the CDR3, the DNA is TGTGCCAGCAGCGTACCGCGGGGGGGAGAAAAAGAGACCCAGTACTTC.

This clone has just a few counts. This chain joins TRBV11-3 and TRBJ2-1; a weak D match, TRBD2 (6 bases). The CDR3 totals 14 residues. Germline CDR1 and CDR2: SGHNT and YENEEA. V shed 0 bases and J shed 9 bases, with 12 bases lying between them. The CDR3 loop is CASSLEISGGEQFF. CDR3 nucleotides: TGTGCCAGCAGCTTAGAGATTAGCGGCGGTGAGCAGTTCTTC.

The rearrangement links TRBV18 to TRBJ1-2; 9 bases align to TRBD1. The CDR3 extends over 15 amino acids. Germline values: CDR1 KGHSH, CDR2 LQKENI. V shed 5 bases and J 7 bases; nucleotides not matched to a gene: 11. CDR3 sequence: CASSSSQGAVGGYTF. The CDR3 region has the DNA TGTGCCAGCTCATCCTCACAGGGGGCAGTCGGTGGCTACACCTTC.

This clone was found many times. The chain recombines TRBV7-1 with TRBJ2-3, with D uncertain. TRBV7-1 belongs to the ORF category, with a function that is uncertain. The CDR3 has 13 amino acids. V lost 4 bases to trimming and J lost 1 base, with 6 bases between them. The chain's CDR3 is CASSLEGTDTQYF. In DNA form, the CDR3 reads TGTGCCAGCAGCTTAGAGGGCACAGATACGCAGTATTTT.

This clone was detected ten times or more. The chain recombines TRBV6-8 with TRBJ2-7; D possibly corresponds to TRBD2 (6 bases). The CDR3 length is 14 residues. Trimming pared 2 bases from V and 1 base from J, leaving 9 bases between. Germline lookup yields CDR1 MNHGY and CDR2 SAAAGT. The CDR3 spells CASSYLGLSYEQYF. For the CDR3, the DNA is TGTGCCAGCAGTTACCTGGGACTTTCCTACGAGCAGTACTTC.

This clone was picked up a small number of times. The chain recombines TRBV6-7 with TRBJ1-1; TRBD1 matches 7 bases. TRBV6-7 is sorted into the ORF group, with uncertain function. V shed 7 bases and J 2 bases; nucleotides not matched to a gene: 4. This CDR3 has 13 amino acids. The chain's CDR3 is CASIRDSNTEAFF. CDR3 sequence (DNA): TGTGCCAGCATTAGGGACAGCAACACTGAAGCTTTCTTT.

This chain uses TRBV19 with TRBJ1-5; 7 bases fit TRBD1. The J segment lost 5 bases and the V segment lost 4 bases, leaving 5 bases of the junction unmatched. The CDR3 covers 14 residues. Germline V gene sequence: CDR1 LNHDA, CDR2 SQIVND (reference sequence). The CDR3, as DNA: TGTGCCAGTAGTACCTCAGGGGGGTATCAGCCCCAGCATTTT. Translating it yields CASSTSGGYQPQHF.

This clone was found many times. The chain is built from TRBV11-3 and TRBJ1-1, with D hard to call. There are 14 residues in the CDR3. Trimming cost V 2 bases and J 3 bases, with 10 bases left between them. CDR1 SGHNT and CDR2 YENEEA come from the germline V gene. The CDR3 bases are TGTGCCAGCAGCTTATTCCCAAGTGACACTGAAGCTTTCTTT. It yields the protein CASSLFPSDTEAFF.

This clone was detected ten times or more. The CDR3 sequence is CASSVGASGTTDTQYF. CDR3 coding DNA: TGTGCCAGCAGCGTAGGGGCTAGCGGGACCACAGATACGCAGTATTTT. The V and J genes are TRBV9 and TRBJ2-3; 9 bases map to TRBD2. V was pared by 0 bases and J by 2 bases, with 4 bases of the junction left unmatched. Per the germline V gene, CDR1 is SGDLS and CDR2 is YYNGEE. CDR3 length: 16 residues.

In its sample, this clone ranks as medium-sized. The sample carries other DNA sequences with the same CDR3. The chain joins TRBV6-8 to TRBJ1-1; possibly TRBD1 for D (5 bases). Germline lookup yields CDR1 MNHGY and CDR2 SAAAGT. With 0 bases removed from V and 3 bases from J, the gap between germline ends came to 11 bases. The CDR3 has 15 residues. CDR3 sequence: CASSYSPGGDTEAFF. The CDR3 nucleotides are TGTGCCAGCAGTTACTCGCCCGGGGGGGACACTGAAGCTTTCTTT.

This chain's CDR3 is CATNRGRDGELFF. The CDR3 nucleotides read TGTGCCACTAACAGGGGGCGCGACGGGGAGCTGTTTTTT. The genes are TRBV6-8 and TRBJ2-2, with TRBD1 identical over 9 bases. This CDR3 is 13 amino acids long. V dropped 10 bases and J dropped 7; count of bases not matched to a gene: 7. Germline V lookup: CDR1 MNHGY, CDR2 SAAAGT.

This clone was recorded a few times. V is TRBV11-3 and J is TRBJ1-5; tentatively, D is TRBD1 (5 bases). Trimming stripped 5 bases from V and 4 bases from J, with 15 bases between. The CDR3 is 15 amino acids. The germline V gene encodes CDR1 SGHNT and CDR2 YENEEA. The CDR3 region is CASSTDRTSNQPQHF. In DNA, the CDR3 is TGTGCCAGCAGCACCGACAGAACCAGTAATCAGCCCCAGCATTTT.

This clone was seen more than once but under ten times. The rearrangement joins TRBV6-8 to TRBJ1-4, with TRBD1 identical over 7 bases. Germline CDR1 reads MNHGY; CDR2 reads SAAAGT. J gave up 4 bases and V 0 bases, and 5 bases lay outside the gene matches. The CDR3 runs to 16 residues. The CDR3 sequence: CASSYSMDRLNEKLFF. CDR3 nucleotides: TGTGCCAGCAGTTACTCGATGGACAGGCTTAATGAAAAACTGTTTTTT.

V and J are TRBV30 and TRBJ1-5, with a possible D match to TRBD1 (5 bases). The CDR3 is made up of 17 amino acids. The germline V and J ends were trimmed by 2 bases and 1 base, with 18 bases remaining between them. The germline V gene encodes CDR1 GTSNPN and CDR2 SVGIG (reference sequence). The CDR3 sequence: CAWSLRVGRGSNQPQHF. The CDR3 coding sequence is TGTGCCTGGAGTCTACGGGTAGGACGGGGCAGCAATCAGCCCCAGCATTTT.